The 25 T cell receptor beta chains below all came from one sample that was sequenced in a study of blood T cell repertoires in COVID-19 (dated by TCRdb to the early 2020s). The protocol used for the library was the immunoSEQ multiplex PCR assay. This immuneACCESS table, as held by TCRdb, lists in-frame sequences with V and J called but not all clones. Of the missing ones, under half trace to an unresolved V gene in checked studies; the others have no known cause. This sample lists about 170,000 clones; approximately 86% were detected once. The ten largest make up around 1.4% of the sample. The specimen sequenced was peripheral blood. The origin of the receptors is a woman in her fifties or sixties with acute or convalescent COVID-19.

The V call is TRBV4-3, the J call TRBJ2-3, with 15 bases identical to TRBD2. V dropped 3 bases and J dropped 0; count of bases not matched to a gene: 16. The CDR3 consists of 22 residues. Germline CDR1 and CDR2: LGHNA and YSLEER. The CDR3 DNA reads TGCGCCAGCAGCCATCACGGCCAGTGGGGACTAGCGGGAGGAGGGAGCACAGATACGCAGTATTTT. Amino acids: CASSHHGQWGLAGGGSTDTQYF.

This sequence joins TRBV19 and TRBJ2-7; 9 bases are shared with TRBD2. Per germline, CDR1 LNHDA and CDR2 SQIVND (reference sequence). Unmatched junction bases numbered 7, after V lost 4 bases and J lost 3 bases. This CDR3 has 15 amino acids. CDR3 residues: CASSRERGDDYEQYF. The CDR3 nucleotides are TGTGCCAGTAGTAGAGAGCGGGGGGATGACTACGAGCAGTACTTC.

V and J are TRBV7-3 and TRBJ1-1; no clear D gene. Deletions cut 1 base from V and 2 bases from J, with 14 bases between. Per the germline V gene, CDR1 is SGHTA and CDR2 is FQGTGA. CDR3 length: 16 residues. The CDR3 nucleotides are TGTGCCAGCAGCTTAAGTCGCAGGAATGGTAACACTGAAGCTTTCTTT. This translates into CASSLSRRNGNTEAFF. The entire variable domain, with the rest obtained from reference TRBV7-3 and TRBJ1-1, is as follows: GAGVSQTPSNKVTEKGKYVELRCDPISGHTALYWYRQSLGQGPEFLIYFQGTGAADDSGLPNDRFFAVRPEGSVSTLKIQRTERGDSAVYLCASSLSRRNGNTEAFFGQGTRLTVV.

The V gene is TRBV18, the J gene TRBJ1-2, with 8 bases identical to TRBD1. Looked up from germline, CDR1 is KGHSH and CDR2 is LQKENI. The CDR3 is 17 amino acids. Trimming at V came to 0 bases and at J to 0 bases, leaving 6 bases not matched to a gene. In nucleotides, the CDR3 is TGTGCCAGCTCACCACCCGGACAGGGAATCTCTAACTATGGCTACACCTTC. Its protein is CASSPPGQGISNYGYTF. Drawing the rest from reference TRBV18 and TRBJ1-2, the complete variable domain is NAGVMQNPRHLVRRRGQEARLRCSPMKGHSHVYWYRQLPEEGLKFMVYLQKENIIDESGMPKERFSAEFPKEGPSILRIQQVVRGDSAAYFCASSPPGQGISNYGYTFGSGTRLTVV.

The rearrangement joins TRBV18 to TRBJ1-1, with TRBD1 as a possible D gene (5 bases). This CDR3 spans 15 amino acids. CDR1 KGHSH and CDR2 LQKENI come from the germline V gene. V was clipped by 3 bases and J by 0 bases, with 11 bases between them. The CDR3 here is CASSPQSGLNTEAFF. CDR3 coding DNA: TGTGCCAGCTCACCGCAATCAGGGCTGAACACTGAAGCTTTCTTT.

In nucleotides, the CDR3 is TGTGCCAGCGGCAGGTCTTACTCTGGGGCCAACGTCCTGACTTTC. This sequence encodes CASGRSYSGANVLTF. The gene calls are TRBV19 and TRBJ2-6; D remains ambiguous. Per the germline V gene, CDR1 is LNHDA and CDR2 is SQIVND (reference sequence). Trimming took off 9 bases at V and 0 bases at J, with 12 bases between the two ends. CDR3 length equals 15 residues.

The V call is TRBV7-3, the J call TRBJ2-5, with 8 bases fitting TRBD1. With V trimmed by 5 bases and J by 2 bases, 7 bases remained unmatched. The CDR3 spans 15 residues. CDR1 SGHTA and CDR2 FQGTGA come from the germline V gene. CDR3 nucleotide sequence: TGTGCCAGCAGCATCGGGACAGGTAGACAAGAGACCCAGTACTTC. This gives the protein CASSIGTGRQETQYF.

The genes are TRBV29-1 and TRBJ1-1; 10 positions agree with TRBD1. Looked up from germline, CDR1 is SQVTM and CDR2 is ANQGSEA. This CDR3 is built from 15 residues. J gave up 5 bases and V 4 bases, and 10 bases lay outside the gene matches. The CDR3 DNA reads TGCAGCGTTGTTTGGACGGGACAGGGGAGGACTGAAGCTTTCTTT. It translates to CSVVWTGQGRTEAFF. Full variable domain (missing parts from reference TRBV29-1 and TRBJ1-1): SAVISQKPSRDICQRGTSLTIQCQVDSQVTMMFWYRQQPGQSLTLIATANQGSEATYESGFVIDKFPISRPNLTFSTLTVSNMSPEDSSIYLCSVVWTGQGRTEAFFGQGTRLTVV.

V gene TRBV6-5 combines with J gene TRBJ2-3, with 8 bases aligning to TRBD2. Germline-derived CDR1 and CDR2 are MNHEY and SVGAGI. This CDR3 is built from 15 residues. The V and J ends lost 5 bases and 0 bases, in that order; junction bases with no gene match: 4. The CDR3 here is CASSLGLVSTDTQYF. DNA for the CDR3: TGTGCCAGCAGTCTGGGACTAGTCAGCACAGATACGCAGTATTTT.

V and J are TRBV19 and TRBJ1-2, with unresolved D. V was shortened by 6 bases and J by 5 bases, with 7 bases between the two germline ends. The CDR3 has 11 amino acids. In germline, CDR1 is LNHDA, CDR2 SQIVND (reference sequence). Here the CDR3 reads CASSSWYGYTF. CDR3 in DNA: TGTGCCAGTAGCAGTTGGTATGGCTACACCTTC.

The gene calls are TRBV3-1 (or the pseudogene TRBV3-2) and TRBJ2-2; D is uncertain. There are 14 residues in the CDR3. CDR1 is LGHDT, CDR2 YNNKEL, per germline (reference sequence). V shed 0 bases and J shed 10 bases, with 12 bases lying between them. The CDR3 here is CASSQEIPREELFF. The CDR3 nucleotides are TGTGCCAGCAGCCAAGAGATCCCCCGAGAGGAGCTGTTTTTT.

The rearrangement joins TRBV19 to TRBJ2-1; D is ambiguous. Deletions cut 6 bases from V and 9 bases from J, with 12 bases between. The germline CDR1 and CDR2 sequences are LNHDA and SQIVND (reference sequence). The CDR3 sequence is 12 residues long. CDR3 nucleotide sequence: TGTGCCAGTAGCCAAAGACGAGGTGAGCAGTTCTTC. Residues: CASSQRRGEQFF.

The rearrangement links TRBV7-9 to TRBJ1-2; tentatively, D is TRBD1 (5 bases). The germline V gene encodes CDR1 SEHNR and CDR2 FQNEAQ (reference sequence). Between the trimmed V and J ends, which lost 4 bases and 4 bases, there was a span of 10 bases. CDR3 length equals 13 residues. CDR3 amino acids: CASSYQGLYGYTF. DNA of the CDR3: TGTGCCAGCAGCTACCAGGGACTCTATGGCTACACCTTC. Variable domain in full (rest from reference TRBV7-9 and TRBJ1-2): DTGVSQNPRHKITKRGQNVTFRCDPISEHNRLYWYRQTLGQGPEFLTYFQNEAQLEKSRLLSDRFSAERPKGSFSTLEIQRTEQGDSAMYLCASSYQGLYGYTFGSGTRLTVV.

This clone was picked up one time. This chain uses TRBV7-2 with TRBJ1-5, with a weak D call TRBD1 (5 bases). The germline V and J ends were trimmed by 1 base and 7 bases, with 11 bases remaining between them. The CDR3 totals 14 residues. Per germline, CDR1 SGHTA and CDR2 FQGNSA. The CDR3 region is CASSLGQSIQPQHF. DNA of the CDR3: TGTGCCAGCAGCTTAGGACAGTCCATCCAGCCCCAGCATTTT.

The rearrangement links TRBV29-1 to TRBJ1-5; 8 bases are shared with TRBD1. The germline gives CDR1 SQVTM, CDR2 ANQGSEA. Trimming removed 6 bases from V and 6 bases from J; junction bases left unmatched: 4. The CDR3 runs 12 residues. In DNA form, the CDR3 reads TGCAGCGTCGGACAGGGACGTCAGCCCCAGCATTTT. It is translated as CSVGQGRQPQHF.

This clone appeared once. V usage is TRBV18 and J usage is TRBJ1-5, with a possible D match to TRBD1 (6 bases). The germline V and J ends were trimmed by 1 base and 3 bases, with 13 bases remaining between them. This CDR3 spans 16 amino acids. The V gene's germline CDR1 is KGHSH and CDR2 LQKENI. CDR3 bases: TGTGCCAGCTCACCACAGGGGGTAATCTTCAATCAGCCCCAGCATTTT. Translated, it gives CASSPQGVIFNQPQHF.

V and J are TRBV5-4 and TRBJ2-5; 7 nucleotides match TRBD2. The germline V gene encodes CDR1 SGHNT and CDR2 YYREEE (reference sequence). There are 16 residues in the CDR3. The junction had 6 bases not matched to a gene; V was cut back by 0 bases and J by 1 base. The CDR3 DNA reads as TGTGCCAGCAGCTTGGGCGGGGGAGCCATCCAAGAGACCCAGTACTTC. Its protein product is CASSLGGGAIQETQYF.

The rearrangement links TRBV5-4 to TRBJ1-1; perhaps TRBD1 as D (6 bases). The CDR3 spans 12 residues. Germline V gives CDR1 SGHNT, CDR2 YYREEE (reference sequence). The ends were cut back, 0 bases at V and 9 bases at J, with 9 bases in the middle. The CDR3 here is CASSLEDSKAFF. Written as DNA, the CDR3 is TGTGCCAGCAGCTTGGAGGACAGTAAAGCTTTCTTT.

J is TRBJ2-3 and V is TRBV10-3, with D possibly being TRBD1 (6 bases). The CDR3 extends over 14 amino acids. Trimming left V 11 bases short and J 1 base short, with 16 bases between. The germline V gene has CDR1 ENHRY and CDR2 SYGVKD. The CDR3 DNA is TGTGCCGCCCAGGGGCCTCTGGGCACAGATACGCAGTATTTT. Translated, it gives CAAQGPLGTDTQYF.

The chain couples TRBV9 to TRBJ2-5; D may be TRBD2 (6 bases). Trimming stripped 0 bases from V and 1 base from J, with 13 bases between. CDR1 SGDLS and CDR2 YYNGEE come from the germline V gene. CDR3 length: 16 amino acids. The CDR3, as DNA: TGTGCCAGCAGCGTAGGCCCCGAGGGAGGCCAAGAGACCCAGTACTTC. Protein sequence: CASSVGPEGGQETQYF.

V usage is TRBV4-1 and J usage is TRBJ2-1, with D tentatively TRBD2 (6 bases). Germline V lookup: CDR1 MGHRA, CDR2 YSYEKL. There are 16 residues in the CDR3. V was pared by 0 bases and J by 7 bases, with 16 bases between. The CDR3 DNA follows: TGCGCCAGCAGCCAAGACGCGGGACGCTCGGGGAATGAGCAGTTCTTC. Protein product: CASSQDAGRSGNEQFF.

The J gene is TRBJ2-1, the V gene TRBV6-2 or TRBV6-3; the D is unclear. The CDR3 is made up of 12 amino acids. CDR1 is MNHEY and CDR2 is SVGEGT in the germline V gene. Trimming removed 4 bases from V and 5 bases from J, with 6 bases in between. CDR3 sequence (DNA): TGTGCCAGCAGTTTCGTCGACAATGAGCAGTTCTTC. Translated, it gives CASSFVDNEQFF.

V is TRBV12-3 or TRBV12-4 and J is TRBJ2-7; D may be TRBD2 (5 bases). Trimming took 5 bases from V and 7 from J, leaving 12 bases between them. This CDR3 spans 12 amino acids. The CDR3 loop reads CASSPPRTEQYF. In DNA form, the CDR3 reads TGTGCCAGCAGTCCTCCCCGGACTGAGCAGTACTTC.

This clone was detected once. V usage is TRBV5-6 and J usage is TRBJ1-2; 8 bases map to TRBD1. The ends lost 4 bases at V and 1 base at J; junction bases unmatched: 9. Germline loops: CDR1 SGHDT, CDR2 YYEEEE. The CDR3 sequence is 16 residues long. CDR3 DNA: TGTGCCAGCAGCAGGCTAACAGGGGGGGTTAACTATGGCTACACCTTC. This gives the protein CASSRLTGGVNYGYTF.

Here the CDR3 reads CASSLLPGQAAYEQYF. The CDR3 nucleotides read TGTGCCAGCAGTTTACTTCCGGGACAGGCTGCCTACGAGCAGTACTTC. The chain is built from TRBV27 and TRBJ2-7; 8 bases are shared with TRBD1. With 2 bases clipped from V and 2 bases from J, the junction kept 8 bases outside the gene matches. The length of the CDR3 is 16 residues. Per germline, CDR1 MNHEY and CDR2 SMNVEV (reference sequence).